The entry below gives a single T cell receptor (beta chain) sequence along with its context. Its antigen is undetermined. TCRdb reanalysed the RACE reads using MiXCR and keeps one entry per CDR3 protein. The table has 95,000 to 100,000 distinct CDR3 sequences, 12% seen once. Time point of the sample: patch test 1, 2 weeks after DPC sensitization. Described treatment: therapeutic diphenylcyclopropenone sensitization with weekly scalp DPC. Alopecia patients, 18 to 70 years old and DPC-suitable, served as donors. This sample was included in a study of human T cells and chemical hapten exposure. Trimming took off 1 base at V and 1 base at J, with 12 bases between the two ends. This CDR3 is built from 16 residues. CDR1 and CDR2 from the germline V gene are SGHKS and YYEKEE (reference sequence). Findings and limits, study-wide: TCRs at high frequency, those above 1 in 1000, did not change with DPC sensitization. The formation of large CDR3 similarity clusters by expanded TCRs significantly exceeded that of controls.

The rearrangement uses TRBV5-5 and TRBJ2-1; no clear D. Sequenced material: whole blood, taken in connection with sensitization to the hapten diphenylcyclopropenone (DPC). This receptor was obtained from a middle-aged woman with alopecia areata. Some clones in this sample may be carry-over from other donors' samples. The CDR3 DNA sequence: TGTGCCAGCAGCTTGTCTGTAAGCGCTTCCTACAATGAGCAGTTCTTC. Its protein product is CASSLSVSASYNEQFF.